These 31 T cell receptor beta chains were sequenced from one sample in a study of cytomegalovirus exposure and HLA in healthy donors. PCR primers comprised 60 Vbeta and 13 Jbeta primers. The method was immunoSEQ multiplex PCR; TCRdb's version includes in-frame clones alone and lacks a portion of them. Of about 210,000 clones listed, more than 70% are singletons. Source material: PBMCs. The origin of the receptors is a boy under 18 in good health and CMV-seronegative.

This clone has more than one count but fewer than ten. The chain has TRBV27 and TRBJ1-1; 7 bases map to TRBD1. The V segment lost 5 bases and the J segment 3 bases; nucleotides outside the gene matches: 6. From germline, CDR1 is MNHEY and CDR2 SMNVEV (reference sequence). This CDR3 is 14 amino acids long. CDR3 DNA sequence: TGTGCCAGCAGTGCGGACAGGTGGGACACTGAAGCTTTCTTT. It specifies CASSADRWDTEAFF.

This clone has only a few counts. This sequence joins TRBV19 and TRBJ1-2, with TRBD1 matching over 9 bases. Trimming cost V 6 bases and J 6 bases; bases outside gene matches: 8. The CDR3 is 14 amino acids. CDR1 and CDR2 (germline): LNHDA, SQIVND (reference sequence). The CDR3 region is CASSTPRDRDGYTF. The DNA of the CDR3 is TGTGCCAGTAGCACCCCCCGGGACAGGGATGGCTACACCTTC.

This chain links TRBV5-1 with TRBJ2-1; TRBD2 aligns across 7 bases. The CDR3 spans 16 residues. Germline V CDR1 and CDR2: SGHRS, YFSETQ. Trimming at V came to 4 bases and at J to 8 bases, leaving 15 bases not matched to a gene. The DNA of the CDR3 is TGCGCCAGCAGCCCCCCCCGGACTAGGGTGTTCGATGAGCAGTTCTTC. This gives the protein CASSPPRTRVFDEQFF.

The chain is built from TRBV2 and TRBJ1-2; D is uncertain. V was cut by 8 bases and J by 8 bases, with 15 bases left in between. The CDR3 has 12 amino acids. Germline CDR1 SNHLY, CDR2 FYNNEI. The CDR3 sequence: CASANLLWGYTF. The DNA of the CDR3 is TGTGCCAGCGCTAACCTCCTTTGGGGCTACACCTTC.

The rearrangement uses TRBV4-1 and TRBJ2-7; D is ambiguous. The germline V gene encodes CDR1 MGHRA and CDR2 YSYEKL. The CDR3 spans 14 residues. V gave up 6 bases and J gave up 3 bases, with 15 bases separating them. CDR3 DNA sequence: TGCGCCAGCAGTAGTTATGGTAATCTCTACGAGCAGTACTTC. Encoded protein: CASSSYGNLYEQYF.

This clone appeared a few times. V gene TRBV19 combines with J gene TRBJ2-7, with D tentatively TRBD2 (5 bases). Germline-derived CDR1 and CDR2 are LNHDA and SQIVND (reference sequence). The V gene lost 4 bases and the J gene lost 6 bases, with 16 bases spanning the gap. This CDR3 has 14 residues. The CDR3: CASSTQVAGGEQYF. The CDR3 nucleotides read TGTGCCAGTAGTACCCAGGTGGCGGGTGGCGAGCAGTACTTC. Supplemented by reference TRBV19 and TRBJ2-7, the full variable domain reads DGGITQSPKYLFRKEGQNVTLSCEQNLNHDAMYWYRQDPGQGLRLIYYSQIVNDFQKGDIAEGYSVSREKKESFPLTVTSAQKNPTAFYLCASSTQVAGGEQYFGPGTRLTVT.

V and J are TRBV6-5 and TRBJ2-1; D is unresolved. V lost 5 bases, J lost 7 bases, and 9 bases lay in between. CDR1 and CDR2 from the germline V gene are MNHEY and SVGAGI. The CDR3 runs 12 residues. The CDR3 protein is CASSRSENEQFF. Written as DNA, the CDR3 is TGTGCCAGCAGTCGAAGTGAGAATGAGCAGTTCTTC.

The chain is built from TRBV7-2 and TRBJ1-3, with D possibly being TRBD1 (5 bases). The CDR3 runs to 15 residues. The V gene's germline CDR1 is SGHTA and CDR2 FQGNSA. Between the trimmed V and J ends, which lost 2 bases and 8 bases, there was a span of 16 bases. This CDR3 reads CASSLIPQGIDTIYF. CDR3 sequence (DNA): TGTGCCAGCAGCTTAATCCCCCAGGGAATAGACACCATATATTTT.

The chain recombines TRBV7-9 with TRBJ1-1, with no clear D. This CDR3 region has 15 residues. Deletions cut 0 bases from V and 4 bases from J, with 12 bases between. In germline, CDR1 is SEHNR, CDR2 FQNEAQ (reference sequence). The CDR3 DNA reads as TGTGCCAGCAGCTTAGCGGGAGCCGTGAGCACTGAAGCTTTCTTT. Its translation: CASSLAGAVSTEAFF.

The chain joins TRBV5-1 to TRBJ2-5, with no clear D. Germline CDR1 and CDR2: SGHRS and YFSETQ. V was clipped by 2 bases and J by 3 bases, with 11 bases between them. The CDR3 consists of 14 residues. The CDR3 nucleotides are TGCGCCAGCAGCTTCCAACATGTCGAAGAGACCCAGTACTTC. Its translation: CASSFQHVEETQYF.

This clone was counted a few times. The V call is TRBV5-3, the J call TRBJ2-7, with a possible D match to TRBD2 (6 bases). TRBV5-3 is known as an ORF, though its function is uncertain. Deletions cut 7 bases from V and 7 bases from J, with 24 bases between. This CDR3 comprises 15 residues. As DNA, the CDR3 is TGTGCCAGACGACCCCGCCCCGGGACTCCCGGGGAGCAGTACTTC. Amino acids: CARRPRPGTPGEQYF.

This clone was counted once. The chain employs TRBV18 and TRBJ1-5; 7 nucleotides line up with TRBD1. The CDR3 has 16 residues. The germline CDR1 and CDR2 sequences are KGHSH and LQKENI. Trimming cost V 2 bases and J 1 base; bases outside gene matches: 5. Here the CDR3 DNA reads TGTGCCAGCTCACCAACAGGGGTTGGGAGCAATCAGCCCCAGCATTTT. This gives the protein CASSPTGVGSNQPQHF. The variable domain in full, completed from reference TRBV18 and TRBJ1-5, reads NAGVMQNPRHLVRRRGQEARLRCSPMKGHSHVYWYRQLPEEGLKFMVYLQKENIIDESGMPKERFSAEFPKEGPSILRIQQVVRGDSAAYFCASSPTGVGSNQPQHFGDGTRLSIL.

The genes are TRBV4-1 and TRBJ1-1, with D tentatively TRBD1 (6 bases). Per the germline V gene, CDR1 is MGHRA and CDR2 is YSYEKL. The V end lost 4 bases, the J end lost 0 bases, and 21 bases lay between the germline ends. The CDR3 contains 18 residues. The CDR3 region is CASSPGTWHIPVNTEAFF. The CDR3 DNA reads TGCGCCAGCAGCCCGGGGACATGGCATATTCCCGTGAACACTGAAGCTTTCTTT.

This clone is a singleton in its sample. The gene calls are TRBV11-2 and TRBJ2-1; 8 bases fit TRBD2. V dropped 4 bases and J dropped 7; count of bases not matched to a gene: 12. Per the germline V gene, CDR1 is SGHAT and CDR2 is FQNNGV. This CDR3 contains 16 residues. CDR3 in amino acids: CASSSEWAGGWNEQFF. The CDR3 nucleotides read TGTGCCAGCAGCTCAGAGTGGGCGGGGGGCTGGAATGAGCAGTTCTTC.

The chain employs TRBV27 and TRBJ2-2; 9 bases align to TRBD1. From germline, CDR1 is MNHEY and CDR2 SMNVEV (reference sequence). This CDR3 is 15 amino acids long. V gave up 3 bases and J gave up 6 bases; unmatched junction bases: 5. DNA for the CDR3: TGTGCCAGCAGTTTTGGGGACAGGGACGCCGGGGAGCTGTTTTTT. This encodes CASSFGDRDAGELFF.

This rearrangement joins TRBV6-5 to TRBJ1-2, with 11 bases lining up with TRBD1. Germline V CDR1 and CDR2: MNHEY, SVGAGI. The junction had 2 bases not matched to a gene; V was cut back by 0 bases and J by 5 bases. The CDR3 runs 15 residues. The CDR3 region is CASSYSRDRGYGYTF. In nucleotides, the CDR3 is TGTGCCAGCAGTTACTCGCGGGACAGGGGGTATGGCTACACCTTC.

The chain employs TRBV5-1 and TRBJ2-7; D is perhaps TRBD1 (5 bases). The germline V gene has CDR1 SGHRS and CDR2 YFSETQ. Trimming shortened V by 0 bases and J by 5 bases, and 12 bases separated the two germline ends. CDR3 size: 14 residues. The CDR3 protein is CASSLALQADEQYF. For the CDR3, the DNA is TGCGCCAGCAGCTTGGCCTTACAGGCGGACGAGCAGTACTTC.

The chain employs TRBV9 and TRBJ2-6; TRBD2 might be the D (6 bases). Trimming shortened V by 4 bases and J by 0 bases, and 17 bases separated the two germline ends. The CDR3 is 18 residues long. From germline, CDR1 is SGDLS and CDR2 YYNGEE. The CDR3 here is CASSPPGAGPSGANVLTF. DNA of the CDR3: TGTGCCAGCAGCCCACCCGGGGCGGGACCCTCTGGGGCCAACGTCCTGACTTTC.

The V and J genes are TRBV7-9 and TRBJ2-3; a possible D gene is TRBD1 (6 bases). The V and J ends lost 0 bases and 9 bases respectively, with 10 bases between them. Looked up from germline, CDR1 is SEHNR and CDR2 is FQNEAQ (reference sequence). This CDR3 contains 13 residues. The CDR3 reads CASSLAGQGTQYF. For the CDR3, the DNA is TGTGCCAGCAGCTTAGCGGGTCAGGGGACGCAGTATTTT. The full variable domain, in which reference TRBV7-9 and TRBJ2-3 provide the parts outside the CDR3, is DTGVSQNPRHKITKRGQNVTFRCDPISEHNRLYWYRQTLGQGPEFLTYFQNEAQLEKSRLLSDRFSAERPKGSFSTLEIQRTEQGDSAMYLCASSLAGQGTQYFGPGTRLTVL.

This clone appeared a few times. Relative to the germline gene, one junction end is altered; a read error may explain this. The genes are TRBV5-1 and TRBJ1-1, with D possibly being TRBD1 (6 bases). The CDR3 loop spans 15 amino acids. CDR1 SGHRS and CDR2 YFSETQ come from the germline V gene. CDR3 residues: CASTLGGPLETEAFF. CDR3 coding DNA: TGCGCCAGCACCTTGGGGGGCCCTTTAGAGACTGAAGCTTTCTTT.

This chain connects TRBV28 to TRBJ1-1, with 7 positions matching TRBD1. Germline assignment: CDR1 MDHEN and CDR2 SYDVKM. Trimming took 3 bases from V and 5 from J; bases not matched to a gene: 9. The CDR3 consists of 15 residues. CDR3 region: CASSLEQGNITEAFF. CDR3 nucleotides: TGTGCCAGCAGTTTGGAACAGGGGAATATTACTGAAGCTTTCTTT. Full variable domain (outside the CDR3, taken from reference TRBV28 and TRBJ1-1): DVKVTQSSRYLVKRTGEKVFLECVQDMDHENMFWYRQDPGLGLRLIYFSYDVKMKEKGDIPEGYSVSREKKERFSLILESASTNQTSMYLCASSLEQGNITEAFFGQGTRLTVV.

This clone occurred once. The gene calls are TRBV4-1 and TRBJ1-4, with TRBD1 identical over 9 bases. V was pared by 4 bases and J by 3 bases, with 3 bases of the junction left unmatched. The germline V gene encodes CDR1 MGHRA and CDR2 YSYEKL. The CDR3 is made up of 15 amino acids. Written as DNA, the CDR3 is TGCGCCAGCAGCCTTACAGGGGGCCCTAATGAAAAACTGTTTTTT. The encoded protein is CASSLTGGPNEKLFF.

This clone appeared a few times. The V and J genes are TRBV11-3 and TRBJ1-5; D may be TRBD1 (5 bases). Trimming pared 5 bases from V and 5 bases from J, leaving 10 bases between. Germline V CDR1 and CDR2: SGHNT, YENEEA. This CDR3 spans 13 amino acids. In DNA, the CDR3 is TGTGCCAGCAGCATTGACAGAGATCAGCCCCAGCATTTT. Residues: CASSIDRDQPQHF.

The chain carries TRBV7-2 and TRBJ2-3; tentatively, D is TRBD2 (6 bases). The CDR3 extends over 18 amino acids. Per germline, CDR1 SGHTA and CDR2 FQGNSA. V lost 5 bases, J lost 2 bases, and 23 bases lay in between. The CDR3 DNA reads as TGTGCCAGCAGCCTAGGACTAAAACCACTACCTGTCACAGATACGCAGTATTTT. Encoded protein: CASSLGLKPLPVTDTQYF.

V and J are TRBV19 and TRBJ2-1, with D uncertain. CDR3 length equals 12 residues. Trimming shortened V by 1 base and J by 8 bases, and 6 bases separated the two germline ends. Germline V CDR1 and CDR2: LNHDA, SQIVND (reference sequence). CDR3 sequence: CASSIGFYEQFF. For the CDR3, the DNA is TGTGCCAGTAGTATAGGTTTCTATGAGCAGTTCTTC.

As concerns this clone: A junction boundary mismatches the germline segment, possibly from a read error. This sequence joins TRBV7-7 and TRBJ2-2; 7 nucleotides match TRBD1. The CDR3 covers 16 residues. The germline V gene encodes CDR1 SSHAT and CDR2 FNYEAQ (reference sequence). The CDR3 region is CASSLVGGAGTGELFF. CDR3 coding DNA: TGTGCTAGCAGCTTAGTAGGGGGCGCGGGCACCGGGGAGCTGTTTTTT.

The DNA of the CDR3 is TGTGCCAGCAGCAGGGGGAGCCAGGGGAACTATGGCTACACCTTC. This gives the protein CASSRGSQGNYGYTF. The rearrangement joins TRBV7-2 to TRBJ1-2; possible D gene TRBD1, 6 bases. Germline V gives CDR1 SGHTA, CDR2 FQGNSA. This CDR3 contains 15 residues. V was trimmed by 5 bases and J by 2 bases, leaving 15 bases between them.

A single count supports this clone. This chain links TRBV5-6 with TRBJ1-1; D unclear. The CDR3 covers 13 residues. Germline values: CDR1 SGHDT, CDR2 YYEEEE. Trimming shortened V by 4 bases and J by 10 bases, and 17 bases separated the two germline ends. The CDR3 is CASSISQTLRAFF. The CDR3 nucleotides read TGTGCCAGCAGCATTTCTCAGACTCTCCGAGCTTTCTTT.

The rearrangement links TRBV29-1 to TRBJ1-3; D gene unclear. The V gene's germline CDR1 is SQVTM and CDR2 ANQGSEA. The CDR3 covers 15 residues. V was trimmed by 4 bases and J by 2 bases, leaving 15 bases between them. The CDR3 reads CSVGLVEAPGNTIYF. CDR3 coding DNA: TGCAGCGTTGGCCTTGTGGAGGCCCCTGGAAACACCATATATTTT.

CDR3: CASSRMDRGAYEQYF. The CDR3 DNA reads as TGTGCCAGCAGCCGTATGGACAGGGGGGCCTACGAGCAGTACTTC. The chain uses TRBV7-9 and TRBJ2-7; 10 bases are a match to TRBD1. The CDR3 is made up of 15 amino acids. V trimming: 5 bases; J trimming: 2 bases; junction bases outside the gene matches: 6. Germline V CDR1 and CDR2: SEHNR, FQNEAQ (reference sequence).

The rearrangement joins TRBV5-1 to TRBJ1-6; the match to TRBD1 covers 9 bases. The CDR3 loop spans 16 amino acids. Per germline, CDR1 SGHRS and CDR2 YFSETQ. The junction had 7 bases not matched to a gene; V was cut back by 0 bases and J by 9 bases. CDR3 region: CASSLEFGQGSSPLHF. The CDR3 coding sequence is TGCGCCAGCAGCTTGGAGTTTGGACAGGGGTCTTCACCCCTCCACTTT. The variable domain in full, completed from reference TRBV5-1 and TRBJ1-6, reads KAGVTQTPRYLIKTRGQQVTLSCSPISGHRSVSWYQQTPGQGLQFLFEYFSETQRNKGNFPGRFSGRQFSNSRSEMNVSTLELGDSALYLCASSLEFGQGSSPLHFGNGTRLTVT.